This T cell receptor (beta chain) comes out of a study of cytomegalovirus exposure and HLA in healthy donors. The CDR3 has 15 amino acids. V dropped 4 bases and J dropped 4 bases, with 14 bases sitting between them. Germline V gene data show CDR1 as SGHRS and CDR2 as YFSETQ. To note about this clone: The antigen is unknown.

PCR used 60 Vbeta primers and 13 Jbeta primers. Sequencing used immunoSEQ multiplex PCR; TCRdb keeps in-frame clones, though not all of them. The sample holds more than 45,000 clones, 70% seen once. Study findings and constraints: Later work associated 16,951 TCR beta sequences with HLA alleles at 0.05 false discovery rate. V- and J-gene trimming in TCR beta was tied to a missense DCLRE1C variant by an analysis performed later. For presence/absence analyses, sequencing depth was assumed to be roughly uniform across donors.

The TCR was taken from an older woman in good health and CMV-seropositive. Input material: PBMCs. V and J are TRBV5-1 and TRBJ2-2; weak D call: TRBD1 (6 bases). CDR3 bases: TGCGCCAGCAGCCCTCGGGACACGGGCACCGGGGAGCTGTTTTTT. Protein: CASSPRDTGTGELFF.